The 26 T cell receptor beta chains below were found in one sample sequenced in a study of PD-1 blockade in classical Hodgkin lymphoma. All patients experienced relapse after autologous stem cell transplantation, and brentuximab vedotin exposure was variable. The method was immunoSEQ multiplex PCR; TCRdb's version includes in-frame clones alone and lacks a portion of them. Among 120,000 to 150,000 clones listed, nearly 80% were seen once. This material consisted of peripheral blood mononuclear cells (PBMCs), taken before the second cycle of nivolumab. These receptors were collected from a human donor with classical Hodgkin lymphoma.

V and J are TRBV28 and TRBJ2-5, with D tentatively TRBD1 (5 bases). Germline CDR1 is MDHEN and CDR2 is SYDVKM. V was shortened by 2 bases and J by 0 bases, with 7 bases between the two germline ends. The CDR3 covers 14 residues. The CDR3 loop is CASSLGAYQETQYF. The CDR3, as DNA: TGTGCCAGCAGTTTAGGGGCGTACCAAGAGACCCAGTACTTC.

CDR3 bases: TGTGCCAGCAACATCGGACAGCCCCTGGGACCCCAGCATTTT. Protein: CASNIGQPLGPQHF. The chain couples TRBV6-5 to TRBJ1-5, with D possibly TRBD1 on 6 matching bases. The germline V gene has CDR1 MNHEY and CDR2 SVGAGI. There are 14 residues in the CDR3. V was shortened by 7 bases and J by 10 bases, with 20 bases between the two germline ends.

This chain links TRBV18 with TRBJ1-6; the match to TRBD1 covers 10 bases. Germline V gene data show CDR1 as KGHSH and CDR2 as LQKENI. The CDR3 length is 15 residues. J gave up 8 bases and V 3 bases, and 4 bases lay outside the gene matches. The CDR3 region has the DNA TGTGCCAGCTCACCGACAGGGGGCCTTGATTCACCCCTCCACTTT. This encodes CASSPTGGLDSPLHF.

This chain joins TRBV5-4 and TRBJ1-2, with TRBD1 identical over 8 bases. The CDR3 sequence is 14 residues long. With 3 bases clipped from V and 4 bases from J, the junction kept 5 bases outside the gene matches. Per germline, CDR1 SGHNT and CDR2 YYREEE (reference sequence). CDR3 residues: CASSSTTGAYGYTF. The CDR3 bases are TGTGCCAGCAGCTCCACGACAGGGGCCTATGGCTACACCTTC.

CDR3 sequence reads: CASSLVGQGASEAFF. In DNA, the CDR3 is TGTGCCAGCAGCTTGGTTGGACAGGGGGCCTCTGAAGCTTTCTTT. The chain carries TRBV5-6 and TRBJ1-1; TRBD1 matches at 11 bases. Losses at the gene ends were 0 bases for V and 6 bases for J; bases not matched to a gene: 4. This CDR3 region has 15 residues. Germline-derived CDR1 and CDR2 are SGHDT and YYEEEE. Together with reference TRBV5-6 and TRBJ1-1, the CDR3 gives the full variable domain: DAGVTQSPTHLIKTRGQQVTLRCSPKSGHDTVSWYQQALGQGPQFIFQYYEEEERQRGNFPDRFSGHQFPNYSSELNVNALLLGDSALYLCASSLVGQGASEAFFGQGTRLTVV.

The chain employs TRBV5-1 and TRBJ1-1; the D is unclear. The germline V and J ends were trimmed by 3 bases and 5 bases, with 20 bases remaining between them. The germline V gene encodes CDR1 SGHRS and CDR2 YFSETQ. This CDR3 has 16 residues. CDR3 in amino acids: CASSSWGWGGSTEAFF. Here the CDR3 DNA reads TGCGCCAGCAGCTCTTGGGGATGGGGTGGAAGTACTGAAGCTTTCTTT.

CDR3 amino acids: CASGGAYNEQFF. CDR3 nucleotide sequence: TGTGCCAGCGGGGGGGCTTACAATGAGCAGTTCTTC. The chain joins TRBV6-5 to TRBJ2-1, with D possibly matching TRBD2 (7 bases). The CDR3 extends over 12 amino acids. Germline V gene lookup returns CDR1 MNHEY and CDR2 SVGAGI. Trimming took off 8 bases at V and 4 bases at J, with 9 bases between the two ends.

This rearrangement joins TRBV20-1 to TRBJ2-7, with TRBD2 as a possible D gene (6 bases). The CDR3 extends over 11 amino acids. Per the germline V gene, CDR1 is DFQATT and CDR2 is SNEGSKA (reference sequence). Trimming removed 3 bases from V and 6 bases from J, with 9 bases in between. CDR3 DNA: TGCAGTGCTAGGCGGGGCTCCGAGCAGTACTTC. It codes for CSARRGSEQYF.

The chain employs TRBV19 and TRBJ2-7, with 8 bases fitting TRBD1. The CDR3 has 14 residues. J was trimmed by 4 bases and V by 2 bases; bases with no gene match: 4. Germline V lookup: CDR1 LNHDA, CDR2 SQIVND (reference sequence). CDR3 region: CASSISRGRYEQYF. The CDR3, as DNA: TGTGCCAGTAGTATATCCAGGGGGCGATACGAGCAGTACTTC. The full variable domain, its missing parts supplied by reference TRBV19 and TRBJ2-7, is DGGITQSPKYLFRKEGQNVTLSCEQNLNHDAMYWYRQDPGQGLRLIYYSQIVNDFQKGDIAEGYSVSREKKESFPLTVTSAQKNPTAFYLCASSISRGRYEQYFGPGTRLTVT.

The rearrangement uses TRBV6-5 and TRBJ1-6; D is undetermined. Trimming cost V 6 bases and J 8 bases, with 17 bases left between them. The CDR3 sequence is 15 residues long. The germline V gene has CDR1 MNHEY and CDR2 SVGAGI. CDR3 in amino acids: CASSPTTRWDSPLHF. In DNA form, the CDR3 reads TGTGCCAGCAGCCCGACAACGCGATGGGATTCACCCCTCCACTTT.

The CDR3 region has the DNA TGTGCCAGCAGCTCCTCAGGGTGGGCCTACGAGCAGTACTTC. This gives the protein CASSSSGWAYEQYF. The rearrangement links TRBV7-9 to TRBJ2-7; maybe TRBD1 (5 bases). V lost 4 bases, J lost 2 bases, and 12 bases lay in between. Germline V gene sequence: CDR1 SEHNR, CDR2 FQNEAQ (reference sequence). The CDR3 runs 14 residues.

The CDR3 region is CSAPYRVRAFF. CDR3 bases: TGCAGTGCACCCTACAGGGTCAGGGCTTTCTTT. The chain joins TRBV20-1 to TRBJ1-1, with D possibly TRBD1 on 6 matching bases. Trimming took off 6 bases at V and 11 bases at J, with 16 bases between the two ends. Germline V gene lookup returns CDR1 DFQATT and CDR2 SNEGSKA (reference sequence). The CDR3 sequence is 11 residues long.

This chain uses TRBV7-6 with TRBJ2-7; the D call may be TRBD1 or TRBD2 (5 bases each). The CDR3 has 16 residues. V lost 2 bases and J lost 1, with 15 bases in between. Germline CDR1 and CDR2: SGHVS and FNYEAQ. The CDR3 loop reads CASSLRRGVRSYEQYF. CDR3 sequence (DNA): TGTGCCAGCAGCTTAAGAAGGGGAGTCAGGTCCTACGAGCAGTACTTC.

The chain links TRBV11-2 to TRBJ2-5, with D unclear. Trimming cost V 5 bases and J 0 bases, with 13 bases left between them. The CDR3 length is 15 residues. Germline values: CDR1 SGHAT, CDR2 FQNNGV. The CDR3 DNA reads as TGTGCCAGCAGCCTGGGATTCGCGTACCAAGAGACCCAGTACTTC. Translating gives CASSLGFAYQETQYF. Together with reference TRBV11-2 and TRBJ2-5, the CDR3 gives the full variable domain: EAGVAQSPRYKIIEKRQSVAFWCNPISGHATLYWYQQILGQGPKLLIQFQNNGVVDDSQLPKDRFSAERLKGVDSTLKIQPAKLEDSAVYLCASSLGFAYQETQYFGPGTRLLVL.

The J gene is TRBJ1-5, the V gene TRBV19; maybe TRBD1 (5 bases). V gave up 5 bases and J gave up 1 base, with 12 bases separating them. The CDR3 is 15 residues long. From germline, CDR1 is LNHDA and CDR2 SQIVND (reference sequence). The CDR3 loop is CASSDTWGSNQPQHF. CDR3 nucleotide sequence: TGTGCCAGTAGTGATACTTGGGGCAGCAATCAGCCCCAGCATTTT.

This clone has more than one count but fewer than ten. This chain's CDR3 is CASRPWTGWTTGELFF. CDR3 coding DNA: TGTGCCAGCAGACCCTGGACAGGATGGACCACCGGGGAGCTGTTTTTT. The chain joins TRBV27 to TRBJ2-2; TRBD1 aligns across 7 bases. The CDR3 has 16 amino acids. J lost 4 bases, V lost 6 bases, and 11 bases had no gene match. CDR1 and CDR2 (germline): MNHEY, SMNVEV (reference sequence).

This chain joins TRBV9 and TRBJ1-1, with D unclear. V gave up 5 bases and J gave up 4 bases, with 18 bases separating them. Per germline, CDR1 SGDLS and CDR2 YYNGEE. This CDR3 comprises 15 residues. This CDR3 is CASSSVGTAVTEAFF. CDR3 DNA: TGTGCCAGCAGTAGCGTAGGAACGGCTGTCACTGAAGCTTTCTTT.

This chain links TRBV6-5 with TRBJ1-2; a possible D gene is TRBD1 (6 bases). Germline V gives CDR1 MNHEY, CDR2 SVGAGI. CDR3 size: 14 residues. Between the trimmed V and J ends, which lost 0 bases and 7 bases, there was a span of 12 bases. DNA of the CDR3: TGTGCCAGCAGTTACTCCGGGGCCAGGGGTGGCTACACCTTC. This gives the protein CASSYSGARGGYTF.

This clone appeared a single time. This chain uses TRBV5-1 with TRBJ2-1; TRBD2 aligns across 10 bases. This CDR3 comprises 15 residues. The V gene's germline CDR1 is SGHRS and CDR2 YFSETQ. J was trimmed by 3 bases and V by 7 bases; bases with no gene match: 7. CDR3 amino acids: CASAASGGLYNEQFF. In nucleotides, the CDR3 is TGCGCCAGCGCCGCTAGCGGGGGTCTCTACAATGAGCAGTTCTTC.

This chain joins TRBV6-6 and TRBJ2-2; D is unresolved. V lost 7 bases and J lost 7, with 7 bases in between. Germline V CDR1 and CDR2: MNHNY, SVGAGI (reference sequence). The CDR3 has 11 amino acids. CDR3 amino acids: CASTSGGELFF. Written as DNA, the CDR3 is TGTGCCAGCACGTCGGGCGGGGAGCTGTTTTTT.

The CDR3 region is CASSGRSDTEAFF. CDR3 DNA: TGTGCCAGCTCAGGACGTTCGGACACTGAAGCTTTCTTT. V and J are TRBV18 and TRBJ1-1, with D uncertain. The CDR3 contains 13 residues. Trimming left V 5 bases short and J 3 bases short, with 10 bases between. The V gene's germline CDR1 is KGHSH and CDR2 LQKENI.

The genes are TRBV5-1 and TRBJ1-1; D remains ambiguous. Per the germline V gene, CDR1 is SGHRS and CDR2 is YFSETQ. V lost 1 base to trimming and J lost 0 bases, with 10 bases between them. The CDR3 contains 15 residues. The CDR3 DNA reads TGCGCCAGCAGCTTGCATGATATCATGAACACTGAAGCTTTCTTT. This sequence encodes CASSLHDIMNTEAFF.

J is TRBJ2-7 and V is TRBV7-2; 8 nucleotides line up with TRBD2. V dropped 7 bases and J dropped 1; count of bases not matched to a gene: 9. Germline values: CDR1 SGHTA, CDR2 FQGNSA. The CDR3 is 15 amino acids. CDR3 DNA: TGTGCCAGCACTTTTATAGCGGGATCTTCCTACGAGCAGTACTTC. Amino acids: CASTFIAGSSYEQYF.

The chain joins TRBV5-1 to TRBJ2-4, with 9 nucleotides matching TRBD2. The CDR3 consists of 15 residues. Germline values: CDR1 SGHRS, CDR2 YFSETQ. Trimming at V came to 4 bases and at J to 7 bases, leaving 9 bases not matched to a gene. The CDR3 sequence: CASSRSGSGGNIQYF. CDR3 nucleotide sequence: TGCGCCAGCAGCCGTAGCGGGAGCGGCGGGAACATTCAGTACTTC.

The CDR3 protein is CASSQDLDSGGTVNYGYTF. The CDR3, as DNA: TGTGCCAGCAGCCAAGACTTAGATTCGGGGGGGACAGTTAACTATGGCTACACCTTC. This chain uses TRBV4-2 with TRBJ1-2; 7 positions agree with TRBD1. V lost 0 bases to trimming and J lost 1 base; unmatched junction nucleotides: 14. The CDR3 loop spans 19 amino acids. The germline gives CDR1 LGHNA, CDR2 YNFKEQ.

V gene TRBV7-2 combines with J gene TRBJ2-7; D tentatively reads TRBD1 or TRBD2 (5 bases each). The V gene lost 2 bases and the J gene lost 7 bases, with 15 bases spanning the gap. Germline CDR1 is SGHTA and CDR2 is FQGNSA. This CDR3 contains 14 residues. This CDR3 reads CASSLIRGTGEQYF. In DNA form, the CDR3 reads TGTGCCAGCAGCTTAATTAGGGGAACGGGGGAGCAGTACTTC.